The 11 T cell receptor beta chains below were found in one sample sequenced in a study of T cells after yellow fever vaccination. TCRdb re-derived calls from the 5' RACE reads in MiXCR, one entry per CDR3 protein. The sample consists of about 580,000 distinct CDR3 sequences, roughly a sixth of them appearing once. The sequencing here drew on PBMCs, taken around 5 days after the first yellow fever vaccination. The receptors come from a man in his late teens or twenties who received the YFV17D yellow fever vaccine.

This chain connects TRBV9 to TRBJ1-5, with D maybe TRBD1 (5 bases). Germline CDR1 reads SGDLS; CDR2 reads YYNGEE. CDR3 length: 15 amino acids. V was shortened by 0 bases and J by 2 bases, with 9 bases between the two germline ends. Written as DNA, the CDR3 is TGTGCCAGCAGCGTAGAAGGGGATGGCAATCAGCCCCAGCATTTT. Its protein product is CASSVEGDGNQPQHF.

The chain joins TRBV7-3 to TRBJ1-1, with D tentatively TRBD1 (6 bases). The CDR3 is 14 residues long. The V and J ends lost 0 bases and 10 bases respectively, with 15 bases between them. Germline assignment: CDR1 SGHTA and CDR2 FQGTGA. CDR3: CASSLTGGQGLAFF. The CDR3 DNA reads TGTGCCAGCAGCTTAACGGGCGGGCAGGGGCTAGCTTTCTTT.

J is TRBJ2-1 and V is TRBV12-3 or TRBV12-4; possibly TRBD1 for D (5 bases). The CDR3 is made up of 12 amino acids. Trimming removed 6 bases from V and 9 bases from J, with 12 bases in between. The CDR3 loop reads CASRRRQGEQFF. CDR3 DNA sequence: TGTGCCAGCAGGCGACGGCAGGGTGAGCAGTTCTTC.

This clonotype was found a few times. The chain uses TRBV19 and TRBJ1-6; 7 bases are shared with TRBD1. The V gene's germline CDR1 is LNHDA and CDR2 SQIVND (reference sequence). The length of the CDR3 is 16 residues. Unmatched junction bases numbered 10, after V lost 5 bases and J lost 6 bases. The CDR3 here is CASSETFTGVNSPLHF. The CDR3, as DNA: TGTGCCAGTAGTGAAACCTTCACAGGGGTTAATTCACCCCTCCACTTT.

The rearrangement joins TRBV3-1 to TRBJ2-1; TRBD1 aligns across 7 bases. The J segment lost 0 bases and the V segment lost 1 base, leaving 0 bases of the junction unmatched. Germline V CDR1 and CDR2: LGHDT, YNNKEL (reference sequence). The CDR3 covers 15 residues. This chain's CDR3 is CASSQGDSSYNEQFF. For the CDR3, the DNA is TGTGCCAGCAGCCAAGGGGACAGCTCCTACAATGAGCAGTTCTTC.

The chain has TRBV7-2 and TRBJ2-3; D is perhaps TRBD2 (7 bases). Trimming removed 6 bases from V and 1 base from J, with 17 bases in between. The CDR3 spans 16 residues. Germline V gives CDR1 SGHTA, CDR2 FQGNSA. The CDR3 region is CASSRTGGPGTDTQYF. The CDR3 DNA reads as TGTGCCAGCAGTCGGACCGGGGGGCCGGGCACAGATACGCAGTATTTT.

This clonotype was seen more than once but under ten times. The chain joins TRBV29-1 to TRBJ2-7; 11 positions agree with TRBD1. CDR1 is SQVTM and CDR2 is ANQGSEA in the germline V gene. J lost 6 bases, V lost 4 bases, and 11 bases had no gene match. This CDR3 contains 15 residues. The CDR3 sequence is CSVGRGGQGAPEQYF. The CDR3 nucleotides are TGCAGCGTTGGAAGAGGAGGACAGGGGGCGCCCGAGCAGTACTTC.

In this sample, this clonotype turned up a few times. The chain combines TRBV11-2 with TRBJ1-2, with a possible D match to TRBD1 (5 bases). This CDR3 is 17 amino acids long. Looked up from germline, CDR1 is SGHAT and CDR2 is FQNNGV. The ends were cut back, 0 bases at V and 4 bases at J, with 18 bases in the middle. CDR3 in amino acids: CASSLDSSSGGGYGYTF. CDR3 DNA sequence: TGTGCCAGCAGCTTAGATTCGTCGTCGGGGGGTGGCTATGGCTACACCTTC.

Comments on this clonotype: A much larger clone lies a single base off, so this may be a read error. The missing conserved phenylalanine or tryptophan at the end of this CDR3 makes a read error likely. CDR3: CASSPDRLWPQHS. The CDR3 bases are TGTGCCAGCAGCCCGGACAGATTATGGCCCCAGCATTCT. V and J are TRBV12-3 or TRBV12-4 and TRBJ1-5; possibly TRBD1 for D (6 bases). The ends were cut back, 6 bases at V and 9 bases at J, with 15 bases in the middle. The CDR3 consists of 13 residues.

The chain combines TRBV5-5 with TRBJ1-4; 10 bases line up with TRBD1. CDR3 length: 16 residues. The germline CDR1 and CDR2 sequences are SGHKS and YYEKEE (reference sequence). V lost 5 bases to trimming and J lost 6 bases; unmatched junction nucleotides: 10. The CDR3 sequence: CASSVRLGQGYEKLFF. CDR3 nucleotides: TGTGCCAGCAGTGTTAGACTGGGACAGGGGTATGAAAAACTGTTTTTT.

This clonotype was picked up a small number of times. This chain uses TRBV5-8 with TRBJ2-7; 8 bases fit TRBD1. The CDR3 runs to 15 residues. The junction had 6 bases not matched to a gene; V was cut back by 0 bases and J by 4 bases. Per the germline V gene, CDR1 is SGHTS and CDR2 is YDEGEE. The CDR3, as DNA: TGTGCCAGCAGCTTGGGACAGGGGCTTGCGTACGAGCAGTACTTC. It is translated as CASSLGQGLAYEQYF.